This T cell receptor beta chain was sequenced in a study of post-analysis software for immune sequencing data. Study results and caveats: About 5 TRBV segments were more frequent in patients than controls; TRBV5-6, TRBV5-1 and TRBV20-1 belonged to this group.

This clonotype has more than one count but fewer than ten. Its antigen remains unknown. The CDR3 covers 13 residues. Trimming took off 6 bases at V and 7 bases at J, with 10 bases between the two ends. Included in the TCR beta cDNA libraries were unique molecular identifiers. The source material, 1 to 10 million T cells, gave rise to about 500,000 cDNA molecules. TCRdb called the PCR reads again in MiXCR, with one record for every CDR3 protein. The sample shows about 820,000 distinct CDR3 sequences, roughly half of them seen only once. This sequence was found in a girl aged 10 to 17 with multiple sclerosis. The sequenced sample consisted of blood. The genes are TRBV12-3 or TRBV12-4 and TRBJ1-6; D gene uncertain. CDR3: CASRDTGNSPLHF. CDR3 in DNA: TGTGCCAGCAGAGATACGGGCAATTCACCCCTCCACTTT.